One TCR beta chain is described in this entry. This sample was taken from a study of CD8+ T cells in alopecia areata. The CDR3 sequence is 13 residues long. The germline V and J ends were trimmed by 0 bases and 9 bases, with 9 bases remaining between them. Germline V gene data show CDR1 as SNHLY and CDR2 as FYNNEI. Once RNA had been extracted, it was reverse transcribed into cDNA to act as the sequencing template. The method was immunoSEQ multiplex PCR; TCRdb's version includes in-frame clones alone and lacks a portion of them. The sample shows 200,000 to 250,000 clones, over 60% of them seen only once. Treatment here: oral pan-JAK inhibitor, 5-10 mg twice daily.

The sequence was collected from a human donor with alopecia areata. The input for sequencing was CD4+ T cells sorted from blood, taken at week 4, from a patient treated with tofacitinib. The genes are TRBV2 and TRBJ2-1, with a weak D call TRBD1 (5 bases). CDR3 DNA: TGTGCCAGCAGTGAAGCAGGGGTCGGTGAGCAGTTCTTC. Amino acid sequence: CASSEAGVGEQFF.